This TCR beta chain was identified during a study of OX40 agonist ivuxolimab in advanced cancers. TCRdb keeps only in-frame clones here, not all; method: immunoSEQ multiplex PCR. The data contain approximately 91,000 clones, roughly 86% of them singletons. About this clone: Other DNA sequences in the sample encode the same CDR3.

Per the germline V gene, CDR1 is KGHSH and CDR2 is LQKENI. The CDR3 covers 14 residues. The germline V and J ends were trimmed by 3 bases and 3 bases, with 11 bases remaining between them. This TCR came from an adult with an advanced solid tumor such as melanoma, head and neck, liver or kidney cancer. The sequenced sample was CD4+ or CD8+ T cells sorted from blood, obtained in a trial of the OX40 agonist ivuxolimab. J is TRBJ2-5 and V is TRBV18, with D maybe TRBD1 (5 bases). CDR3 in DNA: TGTGCCAGCTCACCCCGGATAGGGGAAGAGACCCAGTACTTC. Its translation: CASSPRIGEETQYF.